This T cell receptor (beta chain) was captured in a study of cytomegalovirus exposure and HLA in healthy donors. Regarding the study as a whole: Excluded: some indistinguishable V segments such as TRBV6-2 and TRBV6-3. What TCR beta sequences reportedly achieved was accurate prediction of HLA-A and HLA-B alleles in most subjects. The listing of roughly 160 TCR beta chains classed them as cytomegalovirus-associated.

Each donor was healthy, and each was a bone marrow donor. Both 60 Vbeta primers and 13 Jbeta primers went into the PCR. The table came from immunoSEQ multiplex PCR; TCRdb's copy has only in-frame clones and leaves some out. The sample has under 300,000 clones, around 86% seen once. With regard to this clone: As yet, its antigen is unknown.

Trimming took 3 bases from V and 2 from J, leaving 10 bases between them. The CDR3 is 14 amino acids. Per germline, CDR1 SGHTA and CDR2 FQGNSA. Sequencing was performed on PBMCs. V is TRBV7-2 and J is TRBJ2-5; TRBD1 is a possible D gene (5 bases). The TCR comes from a man aged 40-49 years in good health and CMV-seropositive. The CDR3 region is CASSFTGFQETQYF. The CDR3 coding sequence is TGTGCCAGCAGCTTTACAGGTTTTCAAGAGACCCAGTACTTC.